A selection of T cell receptor beta chains follows, all from one sample in a study of T-cell memory formation after mild COVID-19. Via MiXCR, TCRdb re-called the 5' RACE reads, giving one row per CDR3 protein. This sample has about 560,000 distinct CDR3 sequences, with 17% found just once. Material for sequencing was PBMCs or a T cell subset sorted from them (not recorded which). These receptors originate from an adult woman who had mild COVID-19 (a few samples of this study predate the infection). Cell type and time point are not known. CDR3s include the opening cysteine and the closing phenylalanine or tryptophan. The D gene is left open where the match is weak. Not all rows give a size; the values are once, few, many and, for expanded clones, a class.

v_gene: TRBV11-2; j_gene: TRBJ1-3; abundance: .; d_gene: TRBD1; CDR3aa: CASSHTYADPGTEYLFGNTIYF; CDR3nt: TGTGCCAGCAGCCACACTTACGCGGACCCGGGGACAGAGTACCTCTTTGGAAACACCATATATTTT
v_gene: TRBV9; j_gene: TRBJ2-3; abundance: .; d_gene: .; CDR3aa: CASSVAPGVSTDTQYF; CDR3nt: TGTGCCAGCAGCGTAGCTCCGGGGGTGAGCACAGATACGCAGTATTTT
v_gene: TRBV7-2; j_gene: TRBJ2-2; abundance: .; d_gene: TRBD2; CDR3aa: CASSPAGGNTGELFF; CDR3nt: TGTGCCAGCAGCCCCGCGGGAGGGAACACCGGGGAGCTGTTTTTT
v_gene: TRBV11-2; j_gene: TRBJ2-5; abundance: few; d_gene: TRBD2; CDR3aa: CASSHTGGETQYF; CDR3nt: TGTGCCAGCAGCCACACGGGGGGAGAGACCCAGTACTTC
v_gene: TRBV21-1; j_gene: TRBJ2-7; abundance: few; d_gene: .; CDR3aa: CASSSTGIPYEQYF; CDR3nt: TGTGCCAGCAGTTCGACAGGGATCCCCTACGAGCAGTACTTC
v_gene: TRBV7-8; j_gene: TRBJ1-1; abundance: .; d_gene: .; CDR3aa: CASSTWGTEAFF; CDR3nt: TGTGCCAGCAGTACGTGGGGCACTGAAGCTTTCTTT
v_gene: TRBV10-3; j_gene: TRBJ1-1; abundance: .; d_gene: .; CDR3aa: CAISVQGNTEAFF; CDR3nt: TGTGCCATCAGCGTACAGGGGAACACTGAAGCTTTCTTT
v_gene: TRBV4-1; j_gene: TRBJ1-1; abundance: .; d_gene: .; CDR3aa: CASGPDVKKAFF; CDR3nt: TGCGCCAGCGGCCCCGACGTAAAAAAAGCTTTCTTT
v_gene: TRBV11-1; j_gene: TRBJ2-3; abundance: .; d_gene: TRBD2; CDR3aa: CASRTSGGPSTDTQYF; CDR3nt: TGTGCCAGCAGGACTAGCGGGGGGCCTAGCACAGATACGCAGTATTTT
v_gene: TRBV20-1; j_gene: TRBJ2-5; abundance: .; d_gene: TRBD1; CDR3aa: CSATPGQGLQETQYF; CDR3nt: TGCAGTGCTACCCCGGGACAGGGCCTCCAAGAGACCCAGTACTTC
v_gene: TRBV7-2; j_gene: TRBJ2-7; abundance: .; d_gene: TRBD2; CDR3aa: CASSPTTSGSSYEQYF; CDR3nt: TGTGCCAGCAGCCCGACGACTAGCGGGAGCTCCTACGAGCAGTACTTC
v_gene: TRBV20-1; j_gene: TRBJ1-6; abundance: few; d_gene: TRBD1; CDR3aa: CSARQGAVNSPLHF; CDR3nt: TGCAGTGCTAGACAGGGGGCGGTGAATTCACCCCTCCACTTT
v_gene: TRBV7-3; j_gene: TRBJ2-1; abundance: many; d_gene: TRBD2; CDR3aa: CASSALAGVYNEQFF; CDR3nt: TGTGCCAGCAGCGCCCTAGCGGGAGTCTACAATGAGCAGTTCTTC
v_gene: TRBV29-1; j_gene: TRBJ2-5; abundance: few; d_gene: .; CDR3aa: CSVEDLTPRETQYF; CDR3nt: TGCAGCGTTGAAGATCTTACACCCCGGGAGACCCAGTACTTC
v_gene: TRBV30; j_gene: TRBJ1-2; abundance: .; d_gene: TRBD1; CDR3aa: CAWFGQGDNGYTF; CDR3nt: TGTGCCTGGTTCGGACAGGGTGACAATGGCTACACCTTC
v_gene: TRBV24-1; j_gene: TRBJ2-1; abundance: few; d_gene: .; CDR3aa: CATSDRTAWYNEQFF; CDR3nt: TGTGCCACCAGTGATCGGACAGCTTGGTACAATGAGCAGTTCTTC
v_gene: TRBV4-1; j_gene: TRBJ2-7; abundance: few; d_gene: .; CDR3aa: CASSQRRGRVHEQYF; CDR3nt: TGCGCCAGCAGCCAGCGGAGGGGCAGGGTCCACGAGCAGTACTTC
v_gene: TRBV18; j_gene: TRBJ1-5; abundance: many; d_gene: TRBD1; CDR3aa: CASSPDRNQPQHF; CDR3nt: TGTGCCAGCTCACCGGACAGGAATCAGCCCCAGCATTTT
v_gene: TRBV12-3/TRBV12-4; j_gene: TRBJ2-1; abundance: .; d_gene: .; CDR3aa: CASGGSYNEQFF; CDR3nt: TGTGCCAGCGGGGGCTCCTACAATGAGCAGTTCTTC
v_gene: TRBV24-1; j_gene: TRBJ2-2; abundance: .; d_gene: TRBD2; CDR3aa: CATSDLASGISAGELFF; CDR3nt: TGTGCCACCAGTGATTTGGCTAGCGGGATTTCTGCCGGGGAGCTGTTTTTT
v_gene: TRBV6-4; j_gene: TRBJ2-1; abundance: few; d_gene: .; CDR3aa: CASRATGSSYNEQFF; CDR3nt: TGTGCCAGCAGAGCAACAGGAAGCTCCTACAATGAGCAGTTCTTC
v_gene: TRBV10-3; j_gene: TRBJ2-7; abundance: few; d_gene: .; CDR3aa: CAISDGRGSYEQYF; CDR3nt: TGTGCCATCAGTGACGGGCGGGGAAGCTACGAGCAGTACTTC
v_gene: TRBV29-1; j_gene: TRBJ1-2; abundance: .; d_gene: .; CDR3aa: CSVYMAGQGLYGYTF; CDR3nt: TGCAGCGTTTATATGGCAGGGCAGGGACTCTATGGCTACACCTTC